These 2 T cell receptor beta chains originate from one sample sequenced in a study of cytomegalovirus exposure and HLA in healthy donors (TCRdb year 2017). The method was the immunoSEQ multiplex PCR assay. For the multiplex PCR, a mixture combining 60 forward primers for TCR Vbeta segments and 13 reverse primers for TCR Jbeta segments was used. Entries here come from immuneACCESS through TCRdb and include only in-frame sequences with V and J called. Some clones fail to appear in such tables; in the studies checked, an unresolved V gene covers under half of the shortfall, and the cause of the remainder is unknown. Recorded for this sample are 150,000 to 200,000 clones; roughly 79% of them occurred a single time. Jointly, the top ten make up about 2.1% of the sample. Source material: PBMCs. The receptor set was obtained from a woman aged 25 to 45 in good health and CMV-seropositive.

The chain carries TRBV5-6 and TRBJ1-1; no clear D gene. With 0 bases removed from V and 4 bases from J, the gap between germline ends came to 7 bases. The CDR3 contains 13 residues. Germline V gives CDR1 SGHDT, CDR2 YYEEEE. As DNA, the CDR3 is TGTGCCAGCAGCTTGGACCGGGGCACTGAAGCTTTCTTT. This translates into CASSLDRGTEAFF.

This clone occurred once. The chain has TRBV27 and TRBJ1-2; the match to TRBD1 covers 7 bases. Germline assignment: CDR1 MNHEY and CDR2 SMNVEV (reference sequence). CDR3 length: 14 residues. The ends lost 4 bases at V and 8 bases at J; junction bases unmatched: 10. The CDR3 sequence: CASSSTGLGWGYTF. The CDR3 coding sequence is TGTGCCAGCAGTTCGACAGGGTTGGGCTGGGGCTACACCTTC.